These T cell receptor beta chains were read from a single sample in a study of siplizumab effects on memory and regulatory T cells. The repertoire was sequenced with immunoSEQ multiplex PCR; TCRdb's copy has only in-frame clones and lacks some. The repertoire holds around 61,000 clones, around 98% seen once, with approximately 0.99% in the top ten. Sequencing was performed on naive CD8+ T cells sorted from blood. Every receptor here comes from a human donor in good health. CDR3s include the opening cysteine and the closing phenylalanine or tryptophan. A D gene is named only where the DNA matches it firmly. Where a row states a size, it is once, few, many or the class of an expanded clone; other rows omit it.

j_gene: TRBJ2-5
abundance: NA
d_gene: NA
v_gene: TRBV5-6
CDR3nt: TGTGCCAGCAGCTTTTCGACAGGCAGGGAGACCCAGTACTTC
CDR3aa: CASSFSTGRETQYF

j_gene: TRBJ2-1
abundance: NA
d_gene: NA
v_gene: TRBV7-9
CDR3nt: TGTGCCAGCAGCTTAGAGGGTGGTGGTTTCACAAAATACAATGAGCAGTTCTTC
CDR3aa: CASSLEGGGFTKYNEQFF

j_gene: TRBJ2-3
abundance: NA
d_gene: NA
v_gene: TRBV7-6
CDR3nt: TGTGCCAGCAGCTTACAGACAGATACGCAGTATTTT
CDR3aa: CASSLQTDTQYF

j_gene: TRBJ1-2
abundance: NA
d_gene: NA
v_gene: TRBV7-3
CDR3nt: TGTGCCAGCAGCTCCGCGGGAGCTAACTATGGCTACACCTTC
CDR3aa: CASSSAGANYGYTF

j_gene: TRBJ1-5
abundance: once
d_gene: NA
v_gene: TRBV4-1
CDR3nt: TGCGCCAGCAGCCAAGATGCGCCAGGCAATCAGCCCCAGCATTTT
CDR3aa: CASSQDAPGNQPQHF

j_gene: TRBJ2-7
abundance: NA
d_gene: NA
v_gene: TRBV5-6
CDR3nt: TGTGCCAGCAGCGGTGACAGCTACGAGCAGTACTTC
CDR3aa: CASSGDSYEQYF

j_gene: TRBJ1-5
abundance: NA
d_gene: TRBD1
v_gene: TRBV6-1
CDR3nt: TGTGCCATTTACCCGACAGGGGGTTACAATCAGCCCCAGCATTTT
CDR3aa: CAIYPTGGYNQPQHF

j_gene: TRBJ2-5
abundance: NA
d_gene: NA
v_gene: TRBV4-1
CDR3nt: TGCGCCAGCAGCCGATCCGGGACGGGGACCCGCGGGGAGACCCAGTACTTC
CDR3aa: CASSRSGTGTRGETQYF

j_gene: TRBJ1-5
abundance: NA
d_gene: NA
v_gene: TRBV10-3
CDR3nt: TGTGCCATCAGCCATTCCGAGAGCAATCAGCCCCAGCATTTT
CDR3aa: CAISHSESNQPQHF

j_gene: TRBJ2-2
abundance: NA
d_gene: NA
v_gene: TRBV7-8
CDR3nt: TGTGCCAGCAGCTTAATCCGGGAGCTGTTTTTT
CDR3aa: CASSLIRELFF

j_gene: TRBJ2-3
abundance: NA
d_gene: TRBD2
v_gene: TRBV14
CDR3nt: TGTGCCAGCAGCCAAGATCTGACTAGCGGGAGGGATACGCAGTATTTT
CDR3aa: CASSQDLTSGRDTQYF

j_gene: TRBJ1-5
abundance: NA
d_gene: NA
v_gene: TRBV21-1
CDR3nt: TGTGCCAGCAGCAAAGTCACAGGGGGCTTTAATCAGCCCCAGCATTTT
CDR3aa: CASSKVTGGFNQPQHF

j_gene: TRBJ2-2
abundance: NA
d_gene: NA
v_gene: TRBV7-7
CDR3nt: TGTGCTAGCAGCTTAGGGAGAGGCACCGGGGAGCTGTTTTTT
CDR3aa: CASSLGRGTGELFF

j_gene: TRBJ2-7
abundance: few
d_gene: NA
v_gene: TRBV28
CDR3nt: TGTGCCAGCAGCCGCCTGGGGGGTGGAGCGTACATGGAGCAGTACTTC
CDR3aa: CASSRLGGGAYMEQYF

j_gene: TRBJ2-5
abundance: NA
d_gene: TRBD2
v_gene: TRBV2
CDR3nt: TGTGCCAGCACCTCCGGGACTAGCGGTTTTCAAGAGACCCAGTACTTC
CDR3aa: CASTSGTSGFQETQYF

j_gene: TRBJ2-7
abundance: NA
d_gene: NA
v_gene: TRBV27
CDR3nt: TGTGCCAGCAGCTTGACACAGTACTACGAGCAGTACTTC
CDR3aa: CASSLTQYYEQYF

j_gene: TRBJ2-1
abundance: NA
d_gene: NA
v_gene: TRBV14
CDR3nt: TGTGCCAGCAGCCAATCTGGACCCTACAATGAGCAGTTCTTC
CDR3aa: CASSQSGPYNEQFF

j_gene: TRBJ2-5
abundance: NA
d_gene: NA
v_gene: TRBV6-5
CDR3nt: TGTGCCAGCAGTTACGTGGTAGGCAGCGTGGGGGAGACCCAGTACTTC
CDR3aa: CASSYVVGSVGETQYF

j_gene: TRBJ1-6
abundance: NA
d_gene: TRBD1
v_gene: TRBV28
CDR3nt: TGTGCCAGTTTGACAGGGAGGTATAATTCACCCCTCCACTTT
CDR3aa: CASLTGRYNSPLHF

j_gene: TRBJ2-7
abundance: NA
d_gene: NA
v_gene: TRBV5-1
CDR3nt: TGCGCCAGCAGTACCGGGGGCAGCTCCTACGAGCAGTACTTC
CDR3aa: CASSTGGSSYEQYF

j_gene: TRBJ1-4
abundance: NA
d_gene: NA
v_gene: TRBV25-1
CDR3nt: TGTGCCAGCAGTGCATTAGGAGAAAAACTGTTTTTT
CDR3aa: CASSALGEKLFF

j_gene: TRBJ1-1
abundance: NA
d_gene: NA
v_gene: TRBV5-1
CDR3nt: TGCGCCAGCAGCTTGGGGCAGGGCCCCTTTTACACTGAAGCTTTCTTT
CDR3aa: CASSLGQGPFYTEAFF

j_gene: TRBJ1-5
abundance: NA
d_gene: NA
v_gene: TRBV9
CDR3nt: TGTGCCAGCAGCGTAGGACAGGCCGATCAGCCCCAGCATTTT
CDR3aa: CASSVGQADQPQHF

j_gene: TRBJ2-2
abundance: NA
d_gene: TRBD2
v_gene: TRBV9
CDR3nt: TGTGCCAGCAGCGGGACTAGCGTGAACACCGGGGAGCTGTTTTTT
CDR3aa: CASSGTSVNTGELFF

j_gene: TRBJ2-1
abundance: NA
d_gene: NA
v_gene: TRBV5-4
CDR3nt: TGTGCCAGCAGCTTTGAAGGCAGGATGTACAATGAGCAGTTCTTC
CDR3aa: CASSFEGRMYNEQFF

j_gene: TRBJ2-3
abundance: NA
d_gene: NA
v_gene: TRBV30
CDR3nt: TGTGCCTGGAGTGTACAGCCGGGACCGGCAGATACGCAGTATTTT
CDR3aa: CAWSVQPGPADTQYF

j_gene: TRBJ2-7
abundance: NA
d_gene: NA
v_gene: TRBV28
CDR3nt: TGTGCCAGCAGGACCGGGATGGACGCCTACGAGCAGTACTTC
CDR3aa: CASRTGMDAYEQYF

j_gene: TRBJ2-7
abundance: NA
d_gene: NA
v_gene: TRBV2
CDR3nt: TGTGCCAGCATCGAGGCCACCTACGAGCAGTACTTC
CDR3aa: CASIEATYEQYF

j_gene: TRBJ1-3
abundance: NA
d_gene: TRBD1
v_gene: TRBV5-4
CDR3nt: TGTGCCAGCAGCTTGGCTGGACAGGGGTTATTTGGAAACACCATATATTTT
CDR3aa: CASSLAGQGLFGNTIYF

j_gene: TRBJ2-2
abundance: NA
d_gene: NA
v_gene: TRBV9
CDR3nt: TGTGCCAGCAGCGTAGGGGTTCCCGGGGAGCTGTTTTTT
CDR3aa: CASSVGVPGELFF

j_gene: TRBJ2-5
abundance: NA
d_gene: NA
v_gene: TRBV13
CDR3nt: TGTGCCAGCAGCCTTGGGACTGTGATAAACCAAGAGACCCAGTACTTC
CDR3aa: CASSLGTVINQETQYF

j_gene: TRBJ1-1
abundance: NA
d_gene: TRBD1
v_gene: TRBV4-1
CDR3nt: TGCGCCAGCAGCCAGACAGGGGGTTGGACTGAAGCTTTCTTT
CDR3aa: CASSQTGGWTEAFF